These T cell receptor beta chains were read from a single sample in a study of T-cell reconstitution after alpha-beta-depleted transplantation in children. TCRdb re-derived calls from the PCR reads in MiXCR, one entry per CDR3 protein. This table holds around 380,000 distinct CDR3 sequences, roughly 10% found once. Sequences were derived from PBMCs from the stem cell graft donor, sampled from the stem cell graft. Every receptor here comes from a human donor who donated a stem cell graft to a child with acute myeloid leukemia. The CDR3 runs from the conserved cysteine through the conserved F or W. The D gene is left open where the match is weak. Size is omitted from some rows. Given values are once, few, many or a class for expanded clones.

d_call clone_size j_call v_call cdr3_nt cdr3_aa
TRBD1 few TRBJ1-6 TRBV24-1 TGTGCCACCAGTGATTGGACAGGGAGGGCCGATAATTCACCCCTCCACTTT CATSDWTGRADNSPLHF
TRBD2 many TRBJ2-7 TRBV5-1 TGCGCCAGCAGCTTTGGACTAGCGGAATACGAGCAGTACTTC CASSFGLAEYEQYF
NA NA TRBJ1-6 TRBV20-1 TGCAGTGCTAGAGATCCACCCGGTGCACCCAATTCACCCCTCCACTTT CSARDPPGAPNSPLHF
NA many TRBJ1-6 TRBV3-1 TGTGCCAGCAGCTCCCCTTTCCAAGGGTCACCCCTCCACTTT CASSSPFQGSPLHF
NA few TRBJ2-5 TRBV12-3/TRBV12-4 TGTGCCAGCAGTTTAAGGGGGGCCCTCCCCGAGAGCCAGTACTTC CASSLRGALPESQYF
NA NA TRBJ1-2 TRBV6-1 TGTGCCAGCAGTGAAGGGGAGGGCGGATCTGGCTACACCTTC CASSEGEGGSGYTF
NA few TRBJ2-5 TRBV21-1 TGTGCCAACAAAAAGGGGGGGCAATCAGGGGAGACCCAGTACTTC CANKKGGQSGETQYF
NA few TRBJ2-5 TRBV20-1 TGCAGTGGGGGGCATGAGACCCAGTACTTC CSGGHETQYF
NA many TRBJ1-1 TRBV6-1 TGTGCCAGCAGCCGCATAATGAACACTGAAGCTTTCTTT CASSRIMNTEAFF
NA NA TRBJ1-5 TRBV10-3 TGTGCCATCAGCCCCCGGGACAACAATCAGCCCCAGCATTTT CAISPRDNNQPQHF
NA NA TRBJ2-2 TRBV20-1 TGCAGTGCTAGAAATACAGGCGGTACCGGGGAGCTGTTTTTT CSARNTGGTGELFF
NA NA TRBJ2-3 TRBV27 TGTGCCAGCAGTCCCAAAGACAGGACGGATACGCAGTATTTT CASSPKDRTDTQYF
TRBD1 few TRBJ1-2 TRBV5-1 TGCGCCAGCAGCCCCCCGGACAGGGTGTTATATGGCTACACCTTC CASSPPDRVLYGYTF
TRBD1 few TRBJ2-1 TRBV12-3/TRBV12-4 TGTGCCAGCAGTCAGACAGGGGGCAAGTACAATGAGCAGTTCTTC CASSQTGGKYNEQFF
TRBD1 NA TRBJ2-7 TRBV20-1 TGCAGTGCTAACTCCGGGACAGGGGGTGAGCAGTACTTC CSANSGTGGEQYF
TRBD2 many TRBJ2-7 TRBV20-1 TGCAGTGCTAGAGCGCTAGCGGGAGTCGACGAGCAGTACTTC CSARALAGVDEQYF